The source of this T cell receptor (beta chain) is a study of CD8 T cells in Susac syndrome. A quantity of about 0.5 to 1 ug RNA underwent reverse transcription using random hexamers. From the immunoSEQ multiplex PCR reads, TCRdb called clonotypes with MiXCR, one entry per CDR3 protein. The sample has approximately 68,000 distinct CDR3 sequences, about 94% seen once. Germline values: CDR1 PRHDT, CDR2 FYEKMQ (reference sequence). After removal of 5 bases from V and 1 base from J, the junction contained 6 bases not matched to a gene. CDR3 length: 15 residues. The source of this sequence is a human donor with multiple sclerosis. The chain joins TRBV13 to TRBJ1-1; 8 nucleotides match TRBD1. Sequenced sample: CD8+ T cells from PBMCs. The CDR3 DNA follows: TGTGCCAGCAGCGAGAGGACAGGGCCGAACACTGAAGCTTTCTTT. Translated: CASSERTGPNTEAFF.